These 19 T cell receptor beta chains were all obtained from the same sample, sequenced in a study of CD8 T cells in ankylosing spondylitis listed by TCRdb under 2017. Study-level results and caveats: A TCR beta motif of seven or eight highly homologous amino acid variants appeared characteristic of blood from ankylosing spondylitis patients.

Receptors were amplified or captured by 5' RACE. Data came from an Illumina HiSeq 2500. Clones were called with MiXCR by TCRdb after fastp trimmed the public reads at Q25, and only in-frame beta chains were retained. Each CDR3 protein gets just one entry, which takes the most common genes and DNA from the rows behind it. For this sample the table gives about 840,000 distinct CDR3 sequences, of which about 11% were detected only once. Approximately 0.5% of the sample is held by the ten biggest clonotypes. The antigens for these receptors are not known. Sequenced material: blood, either unsorted or a sorted T cell fraction (not recorded which). The receptors derive from a male donor with ankylosing spondylitis.

A few counts support this clonotype. The chain uses TRBV24-1 and TRBJ2-3; 9 bases match TRBD2. CDR3 size: 18 residues. V was clipped by 3 bases and J by 4 bases; unmatched bases: 13. Germline CDR1 is KGHDR and CDR2 is SFDVKD. The CDR3 here is CATSDPVSGRLQADTQYF. Written as DNA, the CDR3 is TGTGCCACCAGTGATCCAGTTAGCGGGAGACTCCAGGCAGATACGCAGTATTTT.

In this sample, this clonotype turned up a few times. This chain links TRBV4-3 with TRBJ2-7; 11 bases match TRBD2. The CDR3 covers 15 residues. CDR1 and CDR2 (germline): LGHNA, YSLEER. After removal of 2 bases from V and 7 bases from J, the junction contained 7 bases not matched to a gene. The CDR3 DNA reads as TGCGCCAGCAGCCAAAGACTAGCGGGACTCCAGGAGCAGTACTTC. Its translation: CASSQRLAGLQEQYF.

This clonotype was detected a few times. The chain recombines TRBV5-6 with TRBJ2-1, with D tentatively TRBD1 or TRBD2 (5 bases each). With 4 bases removed from V and 13 bases from J, the gap between germline ends came to 15 bases. Looked up from germline, CDR1 is SGHDT and CDR2 is YYEEEE. The CDR3 has 12 residues. The CDR3 coding sequence is TGTGCCAGCAGCCAAACCCGGGACCGCCAGTTCTTC. Residues: CASSQTRDRQFF.

This clonotype was counted between two and nine times. The V gene is TRBV9, the J gene TRBJ1-1, with D possibly being TRBD1 (5 bases). The V and J ends lost 3 bases and 4 bases respectively, with 19 bases between them. Germline V CDR1 and CDR2: SGDLS, YYNGEE. This CDR3 comprises 16 residues. For the CDR3, the DNA is TGTGCCAGCAGCGGTCGACTGGACATCTGGGGCACTGAAGCTTTCTTT. It encodes CASSGRLDIWGTEAFF.

J is TRBJ1-1 and V is TRBV12-3 or TRBV12-4, with a tentative D call TRBD1 (5 bases). V was trimmed by 3 bases and J by 5 bases, leaving 13 bases between them. The CDR3 is 14 amino acids. CDR3 sequence reads: CASSFLSGRTEAFF. The CDR3 coding sequence is TGTGCCAGCAGTTTTCTTTCGGGACGAACTGAAGCTTTCTTT.

This clonotype was observed a handful of times. V is TRBV9 and J is TRBJ1-1, with D possibly TRBD1 on 5 matching bases. Germline V lookup: CDR1 SGDLS, CDR2 YYNGEE. V lost 0 bases and J lost 5, with 14 bases in between. The CDR3 is 15 residues long. The CDR3 spells CASSVAGQLGTEAFF. DNA of the CDR3: TGTGCCAGCAGCGTAGCTGGACAACTCGGGACTGAAGCTTTCTTT.

The sample holds a few counts of this clonotype. The rearrangement joins TRBV20-1 to TRBJ2-3; D unresolved. The CDR3 extends over 13 amino acids. Germline V lookup: CDR1 DFQATT, CDR2 SNEGSKA (reference sequence). Trimming took 6 bases from V and 4 from J, leaving 14 bases between them. The CDR3, as DNA: TGCAGTGCCAATGTCCCCACCTCAGATACGCAGTATTTT. Amino acid sequence: CSANVPTSDTQYF.

The rearrangement uses TRBV20-1 and TRBJ2-1; the D gene is possibly TRBD2 (6 bases). Germline V gives CDR1 DFQATT, CDR2 SNEGSKA (reference sequence). This CDR3 is 16 amino acids long. The germline V and J ends were trimmed by 0 bases and 2 bases, with 14 bases remaining between them. The CDR3 spells CSARDLAGLAYNEQFF. The CDR3 DNA sequence: TGCAGTGCTAGAGATCTCGCGGGACTTGCCTACAATGAGCAGTTCTTC.

This clonotype was seen a few times. For the CDR3, the DNA is TGCAGTGCTTGCGTCGGAGTGGACACTGAAGCTTTCTTT. Its translation: CSACVGVDTEAFF. This sequence joins TRBV20-1 and TRBJ1-1, with D hard to call. CDR3 length: 13 amino acids. The V gene's germline CDR1 is DFQATT and CDR2 SNEGSKA (reference sequence). Trimming shortened V by 5 bases and J by 3 bases, and 13 bases separated the two germline ends.

This clonotype showed up many times. The chain links TRBV6-5 to TRBJ1-1; D is uncertain. V lost 0 bases to trimming and J lost 1 base, with 12 bases between them. This CDR3 region has 16 residues. Germline lookup yields CDR1 MNHEY and CDR2 SVGAGI. CDR3 amino acids: CASSYSYPWENTEAFF. As DNA, the CDR3 is TGTGCCAGCAGTTACTCGTATCCCTGGGAGAACACTGAAGCTTTCTTT.

This clonotype was observed a handful of times. The CDR3 reads CAISPSTYEAANYGYTF. The CDR3, as DNA: TGTGCCATCAGTCCGTCTACCTACGAGGCGGCTAACTATGGCTACACCTTC. The V gene is TRBV10-3, the J gene TRBJ1-2; D is undetermined. The V and J ends lost 5 bases and 0 bases respectively, with 19 bases between them. In germline, CDR1 is ENHRY, CDR2 SYGVKD. There are 17 residues in the CDR3.

In its sample, this clonotype was seen a few times. The J gene is TRBJ2-7, the V gene TRBV5-1, with D possibly matching TRBD1 (6 bases). The germline gives CDR1 SGHRS, CDR2 YFSETQ. Deletions cut 6 bases from V and 6 bases from J, with 16 bases between. The CDR3 spans 13 residues. The CDR3 sequence is CASTYHGGGEQYF. CDR3 sequence (DNA): TGCGCCAGCACTTACCATGGGGGCGGCGAGCAGTACTTC.

V and J are TRBV5-1 and TRBJ2-3; weak D call: TRBD1 (5 bases). The CDR3 sequence is 14 residues long. Germline V lookup: CDR1 SGHRS, CDR2 YFSETQ. Trimming took 7 bases from V and 3 from J, leaving 15 bases between them. The CDR3 nucleotides read TGCGCCAGCTACGCAACAAGACAGACAGATACGCAGTATTTT. Translation gives CASYATRQTDTQYF.

The chain has TRBV6-2 or TRBV6-3 and TRBJ1-1; possibly TRBD1 for D (5 bases). V lost 7 bases and J lost 5, with 11 bases in between. The CDR3 has 12 amino acids. CDR1 is MNHEY, CDR2 SVGEGT, per germline. CDR3: CASTRGGTEAFF. CDR3 DNA: TGTGCCAGCACCCGGGGGGGGACTGAAGCTTTCTTT.

The chain recombines TRBV7-8 with TRBJ2-1; D is undetermined. Germline CDR1 and CDR2: SGHVS and FQNEAQ. Trimming left V 5 bases short and J 6 bases short, with 11 bases between. The CDR3 has 13 amino acids. The CDR3 DNA follows: TGTGCCAGCAGCCCCACGTCGCCCAATGAGCAGTTCTTC. It encodes CASSPTSPNEQFF.

The chain has TRBV5-6 and TRBJ1-6, with 7 bases lining up with TRBD1. This CDR3 comprises 19 residues. Germline V CDR1 and CDR2: SGHDT, YYEEEE. The trim removed 1 base at V and 10 bases at J, leaving 20 bases unmatched. In DNA, the CDR3 is TGTGCCAGCAGCTTGATCCCGGGACAGAACGAACCGGTACGATCACCCCTCCACTTT. Its protein product is CASSLIPGQNEPVRSPLHF.

This chain joins TRBV6-1 and TRBJ1-5; D not resolved. CDR3 length: 13 amino acids. CDR1 and CDR2 (germline): MNHNS, SASEGT. V was trimmed by 0 bases and J by 9 bases, leaving 9 bases between them. Written as DNA, the CDR3 is TGTGCCAGCAGTGAAGCGCACCCCTTGCCCCAGCATTTT. It yields the protein CASSEAHPLPQHF.

In its sample, this clonotype was seen a few times. The chain joins TRBV10-1 to TRBJ2-7; unclear D gene. With 3 bases removed from V and 5 bases from J, the gap between germline ends came to 11 bases. This CDR3 comprises 13 residues. CDR1 and CDR2 from the germline V gene are WNHNN and SYGVQD (reference sequence). In nucleotides, the CDR3 is TGCGCCAGCAGTGAAAGAATATCCGACGAGCAGTACTTC. Translated: CASSERISDEQYF.

Note on this clonotype: This may be a read error: a much more frequent sequence differs by one nucleotide. The chain couples TRBV12-3 or TRBV12-4 to TRBJ1-2, with TRBD1 as a possible D gene (5 bases). This CDR3 is built from 14 residues. V was clipped by 3 bases and J by 0 bases, with 8 bases between them. Here the CDR3 DNA reads TGTGCCAGCAGTTTTGTGGGGGCTAACTATGGCTACACCTTC. Amino acid sequence: CASSFVGANYGYTF.